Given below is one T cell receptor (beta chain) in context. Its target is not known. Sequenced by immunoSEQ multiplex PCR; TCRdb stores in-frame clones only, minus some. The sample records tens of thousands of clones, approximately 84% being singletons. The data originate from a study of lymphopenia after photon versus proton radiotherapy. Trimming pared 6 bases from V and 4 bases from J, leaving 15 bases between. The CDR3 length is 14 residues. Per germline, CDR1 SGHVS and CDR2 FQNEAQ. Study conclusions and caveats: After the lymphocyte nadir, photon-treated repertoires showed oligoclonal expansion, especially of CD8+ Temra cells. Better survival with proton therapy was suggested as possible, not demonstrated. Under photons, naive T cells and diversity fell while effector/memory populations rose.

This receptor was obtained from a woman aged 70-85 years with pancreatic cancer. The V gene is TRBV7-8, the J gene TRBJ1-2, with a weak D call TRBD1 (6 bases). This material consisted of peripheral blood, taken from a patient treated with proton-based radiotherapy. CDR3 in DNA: TGTGCCAGCAGACGTCCGGGACAAATCTATGGCTACACCTTC. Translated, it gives CASRRPGQIYGYTF.